These T cell receptor beta chains were read from a single sample in a study of technical replicates of blood from several donors. Generated by immunoSEQ multiplex PCR, the TCRdb table keeps only in-frame clones and is missing some. Counted here are almost 70,000 clones, approximately 90% occurring once; the ten biggest clones make up roughly 5%. Sequenced: PBMCs. These receptors were collected from a human donor in good health. Some clones in this sample may be carry-over from other donors' samples. Each CDR3 is given without its conserved first and last residue.

J: TRBJ1-1; V: TRBV5-1; CDR3: ASSLGGEQEGTEAF
J: TRBJ2-7; V: TRBV6-6; CDR3: ASSYKLGGDYEQY
J: TRBJ2-3; V: TRBV9; CDR3: ASSVVGTGADTQY
J: TRBJ2-5; V: TRBV6-5; CDR3: ASSYWLAGQETQY
J: TRBJ1-2; V: TRBV9; CDR3: ASSVVSAYGYT
J: TRBJ2-7; V: TRBV7-2; CDR3: ASSPDTYEQY
J: TRBJ1-1; V: TRBV6-5; CDR3: ASSYSPGNTEAF
J: TRBJ1-5; V: TRBV6-1; CDR3: ASSDQMAQH
J: TRBJ2-1; V: TRBV21-1; CDR3: ASSKPNPPSGASSYNEQF
J: TRBJ2-1; V: TRBV5-1; CDR3: ASSLAGGFNEQF
J: TRBJ1-1; V: TRBV7-2; CDR3: ASSLRRGENTEAF
J: TRBJ2-1; V: TRBV10-3; CDR3: AITGQGGLGEQF
J: TRBJ2-2; V: TRBV7-9; CDR3: ASSVFSGGASGELF
J: TRBJ1-2; V: TRBV6-5; CDR3: ASSYSISGNGYT
J: TRBJ2-3; V: TRBV2; CDR3: ASSFVPGLTTDTQY
J: TRBJ2-1; V: TRBV7-8; CDR3: ASSLEPSDYNEQF
J: TRBJ2-7; V: TRBV10-3; CDR3: AISGRGTSYEQY
J: TRBJ1-3; V: TRBV7-9; CDR3: ASSSRRGNTIY
J: TRBJ2-2; V: TRBV19; CDR3: ASRTEQANTGELF
J: TRBJ2-3; V: TRBV20-1; CDR3: SAPQADTQY
J: TRBJ2-5; V: TRBV4-3; CDR3: ASSQILEPSGETQY
J: TRBJ2-5; V: TRBV6-5; CDR3: ASSYLGGGARETQY
J: TRBJ2-3; V: TRBV7-9; CDR3: ASSRIPSGSSTDTQY
J: TRBJ2-5; V: TRBV5-1; CDR3: ASSSGAQETQY
J: TRBJ2-1; V: TRBV9; CDR3: ASSLGASGNRNEQF
J: TRBJ2-4; V: TRBV21-1; CDR3: ASSALKTDRQY
J: TRBJ2-1; V: TRBV18; CDR3: ASSPRGQGDHEQF